The clone carrying this T cell receptor beta chain has a count of ten or more. This entry belongs to a study of glioma-infiltrating T cells. The CDR3 is made up of 12 amino acids. Trimming took off 3 bases at V and 6 bases at J, with 6 bases between the two ends. Germline loops: CDR1 MNHEY, CDR2 SMNVEV (reference sequence). Amplification of TCR alpha and beta CDR3 regions from RNA used iRepertoire nested multiplex PCR. TCRdb reanalysed the multiplex PCR reads using MiXCR and keeps one entry per CDR3 protein. This repertoire shows about 190,000 distinct CDR3 sequences, 32% found once; its top ten account for 20%.

The sequencing sample was made of glioma tissue, nonneoplastic brain tissue, or PBMCs (not recorded which). This receptor was identified in a human donor with low-grade glioma or glioblastoma, undergoing nonglioma brain surgery, or in good health (not recorded which). V and J are TRBV27 and TRBJ1-5; D ambiguous. In DNA, the CDR3 is TGTGCCAGCAGTTTGCCGGGTCAGCCCCAGCATTTT. Translation gives CASSLPGQPQHF.